The 13 T cell receptor beta chains reported below all come from one sample, sequenced in a study of blood T cell repertoires in COVID-19. Generated by immunoSEQ multiplex PCR, the TCRdb table keeps only in-frame clones and is missing some. The sample yields approximately 59,000 clones, roughly four fifths seen once. The specimen sequenced was peripheral blood. The receptors here all came from a man aged 55 to 70 with COVID-19, enrolled during active disease.

In its sample, this clone was seen a few times. V is TRBV16 and J is TRBJ2-7; D possibly corresponds to TRBD1 (6 bases). The CDR3 consists of 14 residues. Trimming pared 5 bases from V and 3 bases from J, leaving 14 bases between. Germline CDR1 reads KGHSY; CDR2 reads FQNENV. The CDR3 sequence is CASSTGEGGYEQYF. CDR3 DNA sequence: TGTGCCAGCAGCACAGGAGAAGGGGGCTACGAGCAGTACTTC.

This chain links TRBV19 with TRBJ1-5; no clear D gene. Germline values: CDR1 LNHDA, CDR2 SQIVND (reference sequence). V was cut by 1 base and J by 0 bases, with 7 bases left in between. The CDR3 length is 15 residues. The CDR3 coding sequence is TGTGCCAGTAGTATAGGGCGGTATAGCAATCAGCCCCAGCATTTT. Its protein product is CASSIGRYSNQPQHF.

V and J are TRBV5-4 and TRBJ2-7; possibly TRBD1 for D (5 bases). CDR1 and CDR2 from the germline V gene are SGHNT and YYREEE (reference sequence). V lost 4 bases and J 5 bases, leaving 19 bases between the germline ends. The CDR3 covers 15 residues. The CDR3 bases are TGTGCCAGCAGCCCAGGCCCGACCCCAGGGAACGAGCAGTACTTC. Encoded protein: CASSPGPTPGNEQYF.

The chain recombines TRBV2 with TRBJ1-5; 8 positions match TRBD1. V was pared by 6 bases and J by 4 bases, with 23 bases of the junction left unmatched. Germline assignment: CDR1 SNHLY and CDR2 FYNNEI. The CDR3 is 20 residues long. The CDR3 nucleotides read TGTGCCAGCAGCCCCAGAGAGGACAGGGTAATTTTGGGTGCAAATCAGCCCCAGCATTTT. It codes for CASSPREDRVILGANQPQHF.

This clone is a singleton in its sample. The rearrangement joins TRBV5-1 to TRBJ1-2, with TRBD1 matching over 10 bases. Germline trimming cut 4 bases from V and 2 bases from J; bases unmatched to any gene: 2. This CDR3 comprises 14 residues. Germline lookup yields CDR1 SGHRS and CDR2 YFSETQ. The DNA of the CDR3 is TGCGCCAGCAGCAAGGGACAGGGGAACTATGGCTACACCTTC. Protein product: CASSKGQGNYGYTF.

This clone was found once. The J gene is TRBJ2-4, the V gene TRBV19; 7 bases map to TRBD1. The V segment lost 4 bases and the J segment 0 bases; nucleotides outside the gene matches: 12. This CDR3 comprises 18 residues. The V gene's germline CDR1 is LNHDA and CDR2 SQIVND (reference sequence). The CDR3 DNA follows: TGTGCCAGTAGTACAGGGACAGCCACCCAACTAGCCAAAAACATTCAGTACTTC. Its protein is CASSTGTATQLAKNIQYF.

This clone was picked up one time. The V call is TRBV3-1 (or the pseudogene TRBV3-2), the J call TRBJ2-7; 8 positions match TRBD2. CDR3 length: 17 residues. Germline-derived CDR1 and CDR2 are LGHDT and YNNKEL (reference sequence). V gave up 3 bases and J gave up 0 bases; unmatched junction bases: 10. DNA for the CDR3: TGTGCCAGCAGCCACCTCCGGGAGCGGGGGATCTCCTACGAGCAGTACTTC. This encodes CASSHLRERGISYEQYF.

V gene TRBV6-6 combines with J gene TRBJ1-3; D gene uncertain. The CDR3 is 15 residues long. Germline values: CDR1 MNHNY, CDR2 SVGAGI (reference sequence). Deletions cut 0 bases from V and 0 bases from J, with 6 bases between. CDR3 DNA: TGTGCCAGCAGTTACTCGGAGATCTCTGGAAACACCATATATTTT. It is translated as CASSYSEISGNTIYF.

In this sample, this clone turned up a few times. J is TRBJ1-6 and V is TRBV6-5; the D gene is possibly TRBD1 (5 bases). The CDR3 is 15 amino acids. Per the germline V gene, CDR1 is MNHEY and CDR2 is SVGAGI. Trimming took off 5 bases at V and 3 bases at J, with 11 bases between the two ends. As DNA, the CDR3 is TGTGCCAGCAGTCCAAGGGGCTACTATAATTCACCCCTCCACTTT. It encodes CASSPRGYYNSPLHF.

The genes are TRBV30 and TRBJ2-7; a weak D match, TRBD1 (5 bases). The germline V and J ends were trimmed by 0 bases and 3 bases, with 6 bases remaining between them. Germline values: CDR1 GTSNPN, CDR2 SVGIG (reference sequence). The CDR3 is 12 residues long. The CDR3 spells CAWSVGLYEQYF. The CDR3 nucleotides are TGTGCCTGGAGTGTGGGGCTCTACGAGCAGTACTTC.

The J gene is TRBJ1-5, the V gene TRBV2; D perhaps matches TRBD1 (5 bases). V lost 6 bases and J 0 bases, leaving 12 bases between the germline ends. The CDR3 runs 15 residues. Germline CDR1 SNHLY, CDR2 FYNNEI. CDR3: CASRGGAYSNQPQHF. In nucleotides, the CDR3 is TGTGCCAGCAGGGGGGGAGCATATAGCAATCAGCCCCAGCATTTT.

V usage is TRBV11-3 and J usage is TRBJ2-1; 7 bases are shared with TRBD1. Germline CDR1 reads SGHNT; CDR2 reads YENEEA. CDR3 size: 15 residues. Germline trimming cut 4 bases from V and 0 bases from J; bases unmatched to any gene: 3. CDR3 bases: TGTGCCAGCAGCTCCCGGGACAGCTCCTACAATGAGCAGTTCTTC. It specifies CASSSRDSSYNEQFF.

The genes are TRBV11-3 and TRBJ2-2; 7 nucleotides align to TRBD2. Germline CDR1 reads SGHNT; CDR2 reads YENEEA. V gave up 5 bases and J gave up 0 bases; unmatched junction bases: 6. This CDR3 comprises 16 residues. CDR3 in DNA: TGTGCCAGCAGCCGTCTAGCGGCTTCGAACACCGGGGAGCTGTTTTTT. Residues: CASSRLAASNTGELFF.